In this sample, the clone carrying this TCR beta chain turned up many times. Germline V CDR1 and CDR2: ENHRY, SYGVKD. V lost 2 bases to trimming and J lost 4 bases, with 17 bases between them. This CDR3 comprises 16 residues. TCRdb fed the RT-PCR reads into MiXCR, producing one record per CDR3 protein. The sample lists hundreds of thousands of distinct CDR3 sequences, more than 13% occurring once. Sequencing was carried out using memory CD4+ T cells from blood. The chain couples TRBV10-3 to TRBJ1-2, with a possible D match to TRBD1 (5 bases). This sequence originates from a female donor in good health, serving as a healthy control. In DNA form, the CDR3 reads TGTGCCATCAGTGAGGCTCAGGGAACGAGGGGCTATGGCTACACCTTC. Residues: CAISEAQGTRGYGYTF.